A single T cell receptor beta chain is shown here with its context. Its antigen is still unknown. V lost 4 bases, J lost 1 base, and 9 bases stayed unmatched. The CDR3 consists of 16 residues. This specimen comes from a study of blood T cells in healthy people across ages. Study-wide background: About one barcoded beta molecule per two T cells was the capture yield of template switching.

At least 6 micrograms of total RNA were extracted per sample. Study-level points and caveats: Since the PBMCs were unsorted, naive and antigen-experienced cells could not be conclusively compared. Per-million-T-cell TCR beta diversity fell roughly linearly with age.

The second PCR ran about 6 to 11 cycles with a sample-barcoded 5' primer and J-beta primers. TCRdb ran MiXCR on the 5' RACE reads and lists one entry per CDR3 protein. The sample lists roughly 700,000 distinct CDR3 sequences; 49% were seen once. The chain carries TRBV12-3 or TRBV12-4 and TRBJ2-5; TRBD1 matches at 7 bases. The sequence derives from a woman in her fifties or sixties in good health. Input material: blood. The CDR3: CASSSPRDRSQETQYF. CDR3 nucleotides: TGTGCCAGCAGTTCTCCCCGGGACAGAAGCCAAGAGACCCAGTACTTC.